This T cell receptor beta chain was sequenced during a study of shared clonotypes between healthy human individuals. The ends were cut back, 1 base at V and 2 bases at J, with 13 bases in the middle. From germline, CDR1 is SEHNR and CDR2 FQNEAQ (reference sequence). This CDR3 has 16 residues. Several immunoSEQ 96-well plates shared each subset's DNA, each plate a replicate. The protocol was immunoSEQ multiplex PCR, while the TCRdb copy is restricted to in-frame clones and leaves out a portion. Among over a million clones listed, approximately 98.5% were seen once. The rearrangement joins TRBV7-9 to TRBJ2-3, with D perhaps matching TRBD2 (5 bases). Sequenced input: naive CD4+ T cells sorted from blood. Described subset: CD45RA+ positively selected. The TCR sequence derives from a man between 25 and 39 years old in good health. The CDR3 region is CASSLGRGRPTDTQYF. In DNA form, the CDR3 reads TGTGCCAGCAGCTTAGGGAGAGGGAGACCCACAGATACGCAGTATTTT.